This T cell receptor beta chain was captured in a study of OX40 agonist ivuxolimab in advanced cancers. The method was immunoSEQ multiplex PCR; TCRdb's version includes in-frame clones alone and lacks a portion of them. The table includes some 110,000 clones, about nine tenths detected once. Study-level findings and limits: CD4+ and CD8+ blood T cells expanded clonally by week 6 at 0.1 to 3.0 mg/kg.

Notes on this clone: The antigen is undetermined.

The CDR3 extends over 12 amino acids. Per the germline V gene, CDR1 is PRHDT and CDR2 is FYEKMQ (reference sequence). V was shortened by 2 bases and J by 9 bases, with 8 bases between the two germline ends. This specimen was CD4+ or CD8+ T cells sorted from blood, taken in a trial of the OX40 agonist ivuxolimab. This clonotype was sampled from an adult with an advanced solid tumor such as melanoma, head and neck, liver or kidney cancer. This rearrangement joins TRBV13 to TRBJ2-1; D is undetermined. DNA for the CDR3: TGTGCCAGCAGCTTAAACCTCTTTGAGCAGTTCTTC. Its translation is CASSLNLFEQFF.